The rows below give T cell receptor beta chains drawn from one sample of a study of PD-1 blockade in classical Hodgkin lymphoma. TCRdb's table, derived via immunoSEQ multiplex PCR, lists solely in-frame clones and lacks some. The sample lists approximately 90,000 clones, 80% to 95% occurring once. This specimen consisted of peripheral blood mononuclear cells (PBMCs), obtained before the second cycle of nivolumab. The receptor source for this set is a human donor with classical Hodgkin lymphoma. Both conserved end residues are part of each CDR3. D genes are given only for firm matches. Rows may omit the clone size; those that give it use once, few, many or a size class.

d_gene: NA
j_gene: TRBJ1-1
abundance: NA
v_gene: TRBV5-1
CDR3aa: CASSTLGGQNTEAFF
CDR3nt: TGCGCCAGCAGCACATTGGGGGGACAGAACACTGAAGCTTTCTTT

d_gene: TRBD2
j_gene: TRBJ2-7
abundance: NA
v_gene: TRBV11-2
CDR3aa: CASSLRAGGLEQYF
CDR3nt: TGTGCCAGCAGCTTAAGAGCGGGAGGGTTAGAGCAGTACTTC

d_gene: TRBD2
j_gene: TRBJ2-2
abundance: few
v_gene: TRBV6-4
CDR3aa: CASSAGGSGAGELFF
CDR3nt: TGTGCCAGCAGTGCTGGCGGGAGTGGCGCCGGGGAGCTGTTTTTT

d_gene: TRBD2
j_gene: TRBJ2-7
abundance: NA
v_gene: TRBV6-5
CDR3aa: CASSYLTSGRSEQYF
CDR3nt: TGTGCCAGCAGTTACCTGACTAGCGGGAGATCCGAGCAGTACTTC

d_gene: NA
j_gene: TRBJ2-7
abundance: NA
v_gene: TRBV7-9
CDR3aa: CASSLDFSGAAEQYF
CDR3nt: TGTGCCAGCAGCTTAGATTTTTCGGGAGCGGCCGAGCAGTACTTC

d_gene: TRBD2
j_gene: TRBJ2-2
abundance: NA
v_gene: TRBV7-3
CDR3aa: CASSQTRIAGGAGELFF
CDR3nt: TGTGCCAGCAGCCAGACGAGGATAGCGGGAGGCGCCGGGGAGCTGTTTTTT

d_gene: TRBD1
j_gene: TRBJ2-3
abundance: NA
v_gene: TRBV11-2
CDR3aa: CASSSGTGRRGDTQYF
CDR3nt: TGTGCCAGCAGCTCTGGGACAGGGAGGAGAGGGGATACGCAGTATTTT

d_gene: NA
j_gene: TRBJ2-4
abundance: NA
v_gene: TRBV27
CDR3aa: CASSFGNIQYF
CDR3nt: TGTGCCAGCAGTTTCGGGAACATTCAGTACTTC

d_gene: TRBD1
j_gene: TRBJ1-6
abundance: NA
v_gene: TRBV30
CDR3aa: CAWSVPDRANYNSPLHF
CDR3nt: TGTGCCTGGAGTGTTCCTGACAGGGCGAACTATAATTCACCCCTCCACTTT

d_gene: TRBD2
j_gene: TRBJ2-3
abundance: NA
v_gene: TRBV4-1
CDR3aa: CASSLGLAGGTDTQYF
CDR3nt: TGCGCCAGCAGCCTCGGACTAGCGGGAGGAACAGATACGCAGTATTTT

d_gene: NA
j_gene: TRBJ2-1
abundance: NA
v_gene: TRBV7-8
CDR3aa: CASNPGGDSYNEQFF
CDR3nt: TGTGCCAGCAACCCTGGGGGAGACTCCTACAATGAGCAGTTCTTC

d_gene: TRBD1
j_gene: TRBJ2-7
abundance: NA
v_gene: TRBV6-6
CDR3aa: CASSLLGTGPFYEQYF
CDR3nt: TGTGCCAGCAGTTTACTCGGGACAGGGCCTTTCTACGAGCAGTACTTC

d_gene: NA
j_gene: TRBJ1-2
abundance: NA
v_gene: TRBV6-4
CDR3aa: CASRGNYGYTF
CDR3nt: TGTGCCAGCAGAGGAAACTATGGCTACACCTTC

d_gene: NA
j_gene: TRBJ2-1
abundance: NA
v_gene: TRBV5-1
CDR3aa: CASSLEGGTQFF
CDR3nt: TGCGCCAGCAGCTTGGAGGGGGGGACGCAGTTCTTC

d_gene: NA
j_gene: TRBJ2-7
abundance: NA
v_gene: TRBV5-1
CDR3aa: CASSPGYEQYF
CDR3nt: TGCGCCAGCAGCCCCGGCTACGAGCAGTACTTC

d_gene: NA
j_gene: TRBJ1-4
abundance: NA
v_gene: TRBV7-9
CDR3aa: CASSWFGGAAEANEKLFF
CDR3nt: TGTGCCAGCAGCTGGTTTGGCGGGGCTGCTGAGGCTAATGAAAAACTGTTTTTT

d_gene: NA
j_gene: TRBJ1-1
abundance: NA
v_gene: TRBV14
CDR3aa: CASSQGPCYTEAFF
CDR3nt: TGTGCCAGCAGCCAAGGGCCCTGCTACACTGAAGCTTTCTTT

d_gene: TRBD2
j_gene: TRBJ2-1
abundance: NA
v_gene: TRBV7-9
CDR3aa: CASSALLAGVSPQFF
CDR3nt: TGTGCCAGCAGCGCCCTTCTAGCGGGAGTTTCCCCGCAGTTCTTC

d_gene: TRBD2
j_gene: TRBJ2-7
abundance: NA
v_gene: TRBV11-2
CDR3aa: CASSLGSSGSYEQYF
CDR3nt: TGTGCCAGCAGCTTAGGGAGTAGCGGGAGCTACGAGCAGTACTTC

d_gene: TRBD2
j_gene: TRBJ2-3
abundance: NA
v_gene: TRBV6-1
CDR3aa: CASSGGLAGPADTQYF
CDR3nt: TGTGCCAGCAGTGGGGGACTAGCGGGACCAGCAGATACGCAGTATTTT

d_gene: NA
j_gene: TRBJ2-2
abundance: NA
v_gene: TRBV29-1
CDR3aa: CNPLGGGALANTGELFF
CDR3nt: TGCAACCCGCTCGGGGGCGGAGCCCTGGCGAACACCGGGGAGCTGTTTTTT